The rows below give T cell receptor beta chains drawn from one sample of a study of sequential checkpoint blockade in melanoma. The table came from immunoSEQ multiplex PCR; TCRdb's copy has only in-frame clones and leaves some out. The table records fewer than 15,000 clones, approximately 79% of them present only once. The specimen comprised CD8+ T cells sorted from blood (inferred from file names), sampled from a patient given nivolumab and ipilimumab in sequence. The receptors derive from a human donor with melanoma. Each CDR3 is given with its conserved first and last residue. Each record gives: V gene, CDR3 length, J gene, clone size, D gene, CDR3 DNA, CDR3 protein. The D gene is left open where the match is weak. Not all rows give a size; the values are once, few, many and, for expanded clones, a class.

V: TRBV9
length: 18
J: TRBJ2-1
size: NA
D: TRBD2
DNA: TGTGCCAGCAGCGTTCGTAGTAGTAGCGGGAGCTCCTACAATGAGCAGTTCTTC
CDR3: CASSVRSSSGSSYNEQFF

V: TRBV18
length: 16
J: TRBJ1-6
size: once
D: NA
DNA: TGTGCCAGCTCGGCAGGACAGACCTCCTATAATTCACCCCTCCACTTT
CDR3: CASSAGQTSYNSPLHF

V: TRBV19
length: 14
J: TRBJ2-7
size: NA
D: TRBD1
DNA: TGTGCCAGCGAACGGACAGGGGGAATCTACGAGCAGTACTTC
CDR3: CASERTGGIYEQYF

V: TRBV4-3
length: 15
J: TRBJ2-7
size: NA
D: NA
DNA: TGCGCCAGCAGCTTTGGGAGTTACAGCTCCTACGAGCAGTACTTC
CDR3: CASSFGSYSSYEQYF

V: TRBV9
length: 14
J: TRBJ2-7
size: NA
D: TRBD2
DNA: TGTGCCAGCAGCGTAGAGGCTAGCGGGAACGAGCAGTACTTC
CDR3: CASSVEASGNEQYF

V: TRBV30
length: 18
J: TRBJ2-3
size: once
D: TRBD1
DNA: TGTGCCTGGATTGTTGGTCTGGGACAGGGGAAAAGCACAGATACGCAGTATTTT
CDR3: CAWIVGLGQGKSTDTQYF

V: TRBV27
length: 13
J: TRBJ1-1
size: once
D: NA
DNA: TGTGCCAGCAGCCGCCAGGGGAACACTGAAGCTTTCTTT
CDR3: CASSRQGNTEAFF

V: TRBV7-6
length: 13
J: TRBJ2-1
size: NA
D: TRBD1
DNA: TGTGCCAGCAGCGAGACAGGGCGCGATGAGCAGTTCTTC
CDR3: CASSETGRDEQFF

V: TRBV7-3
length: 15
J: TRBJ2-1
size: few
D: TRBD1
DNA: TGTGCCAGCAGCCCCGACAGGGGGCGGTGGAATGAGCAGTTCTTC
CDR3: CASSPDRGRWNEQFF

V: TRBV19
length: 13
J: TRBJ1-1
size: NA
D: TRBD1
DNA: TGTGCCAGTAGTATGAGGGACAGGCGTCAAGCTTTCTTT
CDR3: CASSMRDRRQAFF

V: TRBV7-6
length: 17
J: TRBJ2-5
size: NA
D: NA
DNA: TGTGCCAGCAGCTTAACGAACCTACCCCCGTACCAAGAGACCCAGTACTTC
CDR3: CASSLTNLPPYQETQYF

V: TRBV30
length: 15
J: TRBJ1-2
size: few
D: NA
DNA: TGTGCCTGGAGTGTACACCACCCGCCTTTGGATGGCTACACCTTC
CDR3: CAWSVHHPPLDGYTF

V: TRBV27
length: 17
J: TRBJ2-1
size: NA
D: TRBD2
DNA: TGTGCCAGCAGCGAACTAGCGGGAGTAGCCCCTTACAATGAGCAGTTCTTC
CDR3: CASSELAGVAPYNEQFF

V: TRBV5-4
length: 14
J: TRBJ2-7
size: NA
D: TRBD1
DNA: TGTGCCAGCAGCCATCGGACAGGGGGCTACGAGCAGTACTTC
CDR3: CASSHRTGGYEQYF

V: TRBV7-6
length: 14
J: TRBJ2-7
size: NA
D: TRBD2
DNA: TGTGCCAGCAGCTTCGGCGGGAGCGGGTACGAGCAGTACTTC
CDR3: CASSFGGSGYEQYF

V: TRBV7-2
length: 15
J: TRBJ2-3
size: once
D: NA
DNA: TGTGCCAGCAGCGCAGGGGTGAGGGGCACAGATACGCAGTATTTT
CDR3: CASSAGVRGTDTQYF

V: TRBV6-5
length: 15
J: TRBJ2-5
size: NA
D: TRBD2
DNA: TGTGCCAGCAGAACCCCCCGGGGGGGCCAAGAGACCCAGTACTTC
CDR3: CASRTPRGGQETQYF

V: TRBV27
length: 17
J: TRBJ2-7
size: once
D: NA
DNA: TGTGCCAGCAGTTTTGGTGAATCGACCCCGGGGTCCTACGAGCAGTACTTC
CDR3: CASSFGESTPGSYEQYF

V: TRBV7-6
length: 14
J: TRBJ2-2
size: NA
D: TRBD2
DNA: TGTGCCAGCAGCGTTACTAGCGTTTGGGGGGAGCTGTTTTTT
CDR3: CASSVTSVWGELFF

V: TRBV28
length: 15
J: TRBJ1-6
size: medium-sized
D: NA
DNA: TGTGCCAGCAGTTTATTGCCAGGGTGGGGTTCACCCCTCCACTTT
CDR3: CASSLLPGWGSPLHF

V: TRBV5-8
length: 16
J: TRBJ2-5
size: NA
D: NA
DNA: TGTGCCAGCAGCCCCGACTTTAGGGACACCCAAGAGACCCAGTACTTC
CDR3: CASSPDFRDTQETQYF

V: TRBV9
length: 12
J: TRBJ2-2
size: NA
D: NA
DNA: TGTGCCAGCAGCGCGGACAGACTTCAGCTGTTTTTT
CDR3: CASSADRLQLFF

V: TRBV10-3
length: 15
J: TRBJ2-7
size: NA
D: NA
DNA: TGTGCCATCAGTGAGTCCGCTAGCGTACCCTACGAGCAGTACTTC
CDR3: CAISESASVPYEQYF

V: TRBV5-4
length: 15
J: TRBJ2-1
size: NA
D: NA
DNA: TGCGCCAGCAGCCAAGATAAGAGGGACACAAATGAGCAGTTCTTC
CDR3: CASSQDKRDTNEQFF

V: TRBV5-4
length: 13
J: TRBJ2-1
size: NA
D: NA
DNA: TGTGCCAGCAGCCCGACTAGGGGCAATGAGCAGTTCTTC
CDR3: CASSPTRGNEQFF

V: TRBV10-1
length: 17
J: TRBJ1-2
size: once
D: NA
DNA: TGCGCCAGCGAAGGACACTCCGGGACATCCTTTTACTATGGCTACACCTTC
CDR3: CASEGHSGTSFYYGYTF